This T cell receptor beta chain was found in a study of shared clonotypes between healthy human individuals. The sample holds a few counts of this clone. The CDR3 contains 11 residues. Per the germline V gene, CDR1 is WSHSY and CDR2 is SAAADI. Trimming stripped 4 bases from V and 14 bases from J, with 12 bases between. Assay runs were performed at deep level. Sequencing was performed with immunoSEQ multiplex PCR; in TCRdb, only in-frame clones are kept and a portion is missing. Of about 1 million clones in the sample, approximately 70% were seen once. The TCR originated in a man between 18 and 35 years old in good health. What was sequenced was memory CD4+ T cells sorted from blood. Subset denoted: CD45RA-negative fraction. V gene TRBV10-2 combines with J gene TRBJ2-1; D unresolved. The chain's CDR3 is CASSVEARKFF. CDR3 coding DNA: TGCGCCAGCAGTGTAGAGGCGAGGAAGTTCTTC.